These 25 T cell receptor beta chains share one sample of origin, sequenced in a study of blood T cell repertoires in COVID-19. Profiled with immunoSEQ multiplex PCR; TCRdb holds only in-frame clones, not every one. The sample includes roughly 130,000 clones, around 85% seen only once; the top ten take around 17%. The sample taken for sequencing was peripheral blood. The source is a woman in her forties or fifties with acute or convalescent COVID-19.

The V and J genes are TRBV9 and TRBJ2-3; D may be TRBD1 (5 bases). Trimming left V 0 bases short and J 3 bases short, with 14 bases between. From germline, CDR1 is SGDLS and CDR2 YYNGEE. This CDR3 is 16 amino acids long. CDR3 nucleotide sequence: TGTGCCAGCAGCGTAGCGCCAGGGTTACAGACAGATACGCAGTATTTT. Its protein is CASSVAPGLQTDTQYF.

The chain combines TRBV11-2 with TRBJ1-4; 10 nucleotides line up with TRBD1. The V and J ends lost 5 bases and 3 bases, in that order; junction bases with no gene match: 9. The CDR3 is 17 amino acids. CDR1 SGHAT and CDR2 FQNNGV come from the germline V gene. CDR3 in amino acids: CASSLDRGRGPNEKLFF. The DNA of the CDR3 is TGTGCCAGCAGCCTGGACAGGGGGAGAGGCCCTAATGAAAAACTGTTTTTT.

CDR3 sequence: CASSAGQMNTEAFF. CDR3 in DNA: TGTGCCAGCTCTGCAGGTCAGATGAACACTGAAGCTTTCTTT. V is TRBV5-5 and J is TRBJ1-1; D is ambiguous. The germline V gene encodes CDR1 SGHKS and CDR2 YYEKEE (reference sequence). The CDR3 has 14 residues. Deletions cut 7 bases from V and 0 bases from J, with 13 bases between.

This clone occurred a few times. The J gene is TRBJ2-2, the V gene TRBV19, with a tentative D call TRBD2 (6 bases). This CDR3 has 15 amino acids. Germline CDR1 and CDR2: LNHDA and SQIVND (reference sequence). With 4 bases removed from V and 7 bases from J, the gap between germline ends came to 16 bases. Written as DNA, the CDR3 is TGTGCCAGTAGTACCCCCGGGAGCTACAGCGGGGAGCTGTTTTTT. The encoded protein is CASSTPGSYSGELFF.

This chain connects TRBV28 to TRBJ2-7; 8 nucleotides match TRBD1. CDR1 is MDHEN and CDR2 is SYDVKM in the germline V gene. This CDR3 is built from 15 residues. After removal of 1 base from V and 6 bases from J, the junction contained 8 bases not matched to a gene. The CDR3, as DNA: TGTGCCAGCAGTTTATTTGGACAGGGTGGGTCCGAGCAGTACTTC. Its translation: CASSLFGQGGSEQYF.

The rearrangement uses TRBV23-1 and TRBJ2-7; D perhaps matches TRBD2 (6 bases). TRBV23-1 is treated as an ORF (open reading frame) with a function not yet certain. The CDR3 is made up of 13 amino acids. The V end lost 5 bases, the J end lost 6 bases, and 14 bases lay between the germline ends. The CDR3 nucleotides read TGCGCCAGCAGTGATGGGACTCAGGGCGAGCAGTACTTC. Translated: CASSDGTQGEQYF.

This chain links TRBV5-1 with TRBJ1-2; possibly TRBD1 for D (6 bases). The V end lost 3 bases, the J end lost 4 bases, and 13 bases lay between the germline ends. This CDR3 has 14 residues. Germline V lookup: CDR1 SGHRS, CDR2 YFSETQ. CDR3 coding DNA: TGCGCCAGCAGCTACGTACAGGGCGGCTATGGCTACACCTTC. Encoded protein: CASSYVQGGYGYTF.

The J gene is TRBJ2-7, the V gene TRBV12-1; the table gives TRBD2 as D, unverified against the DNA. TRBV12-1 is reported as a pseudogene. The length of the CDR3 is 13 residues. CDR3 amino acids: CASSFKRVYEQYF. The DNA for the CDR3 is TGTGCCAGCAGCTTTAAGCGTGTCTACGAGCAGTACTTC.

The sample holds one count of this clone. The chain recombines TRBV11-2 with TRBJ2-1; weak D call: TRBD2 (6 bases). The germline V gene encodes CDR1 SGHAT and CDR2 FQNNGV. This CDR3 is 15 amino acids long. V was cut by 6 bases and J by 0 bases, with 12 bases left in between. The CDR3 bases are TGTGCCAGCAGAGTTAGCGGTAGCTCCTACAATGAGCAGTTCTTC. Its protein product is CASRVSGSSYNEQFF. Looking up the rest from reference TRBV11-2 and TRBJ2-1 gives the full variable domain: EAGVAQSPRYKIIEKRQSVAFWCNPISGHATLYWYQQILGQGPKLLIQFQNNGVVDDSQLPKDRFSAERLKGVDSTLKIQPAKLEDSAVYLCASRVSGSSYNEQFFGPGTRLTVL.

J is TRBJ2-2 and V is TRBV10-3, with D perhaps TRBD2 (6 bases). Germline values: CDR1 ENHRY, CDR2 SYGVKD. This CDR3 has 14 residues. V was pared by 6 bases and J by 0 bases, with 8 bases between. CDR3 sequence: CAISRDSNTGELFF. The CDR3 nucleotides are TGTGCCATCAGCCGGGACTCGAACACCGGGGAGCTGTTTTTT.

The chain links TRBV6-6 to TRBJ1-2, with TRBD1 matching over 11 bases. The CDR3 runs to 14 residues. The V segment lost 7 bases and the J segment 5 bases; nucleotides outside the gene matches: 6. Looked up from germline, CDR1 is MNHNY and CDR2 is SVGAGI (reference sequence). The CDR3, as DNA: TGTGCCAGCAACCTAGGGACAGGGGGGTATGGCTACACCTTC. It translates to CASNLGTGGYGYTF.

A single count supports this clone. The chain is built from TRBV5-1 and TRBJ1-1, with 7 bases that match TRBD1. The V segment lost 5 bases and the J segment 6 bases; nucleotides outside the gene matches: 10. This CDR3 has 14 amino acids. Germline V gene data show CDR1 as SGHRS and CDR2 as YFSETQ. The CDR3, as DNA: TGCGCCAGCAGGGTGAATCAGGGGGGCTCTGAAGCTTTCTTT. Its translation: CASRVNQGGSEAFF. The whole variable domain, remainder taken from reference TRBV5-1 and TRBJ1-1, is KAGVTQTPRYLIKTRGQQVTLSCSPISGHRSVSWYQQTPGQGLQFLFEYFSETQRNKGNFPGRFSGRQFSNSRSEMNVSTLELGDSALYLCASRVNQGGSEAFFGQGTRLTVV.

The chain employs TRBV5-5 and TRBJ2-1; D may be TRBD1 (6 bases). Trimming took off 1 base at V and 4 bases at J, with 12 bases between the two ends. This CDR3 comprises 15 residues. The V gene's germline CDR1 is SGHKS and CDR2 YYEKEE (reference sequence). The CDR3 coding sequence is TGTGCCAGCAGCTTGTTTCGGACAGAATACAATGAGCAGTTCTTC. As protein: CASSLFRTEYNEQFF. The whole variable domain, filled in from reference TRBV5-5 and TRBJ2-1, reads DAGVTQSPTHLIKTRGQQVTLRCSPISGHKSVSWYQQVLGQGPQFIFQYYEKEERGRGNFPDRFSARQFPNYSSELNVNALLLGDSALYLCASSLFRTEYNEQFFGPGTRLTVL.

The V call is TRBV5-1, the J call TRBJ2-3; tentatively, D is TRBD2 (5 bases). Germline CDR1 and CDR2: SGHRS and YFSETQ. This CDR3 has 13 residues. V gave up 7 bases and J gave up 2 bases, with 11 bases separating them. CDR3 DNA sequence: TGCGCCAGCTACTTGGGAGCCACAGATACGCAGTATTTT. It specifies CASYLGATDTQYF.

This chain uses TRBV12-3 or TRBV12-4 with TRBJ1-1, with 9 nucleotides matching TRBD1. The ends lost 3 bases at V and 11 bases at J; junction bases unmatched: 7. The CDR3 extends over 13 amino acids. The CDR3 region is CASSFRTGDEAFF. The CDR3 DNA reads TGTGCCAGCAGTTTTCGGACAGGGGATGAGGCTTTCTTT.

The chain carries TRBV28 and TRBJ1-1; D not resolved. The CDR3 totals 11 residues. Trimming removed 10 bases at V and 0 bases at J, with 6 bases between. The V gene's germline CDR1 is MDHEN and CDR2 SYDVKM. CDR3 amino acids: CATNMNTEAFF. In DNA, the CDR3 is TGTGCCACCAACATGAACACTGAAGCTTTCTTT.

This clone was observed a handful of times. This chain links TRBV23-1 with TRBJ1-5; weak D call: TRBD1 (5 bases). TRBV23-1 is annotated as an ORF whose role is uncertain. This CDR3 has 18 residues. Deletions cut 0 bases from V and 0 bases from J, with 15 bases between. The CDR3 here is CASSQSGQAPYSNQPQHF. In DNA form, the CDR3 reads TGCGCCAGCAGTCAATCGGGGCAGGCCCCTTATAGCAATCAGCCCCAGCATTTT.

The rearrangement joins TRBV2 to TRBJ2-1; D is possibly TRBD1 (6 bases). The CDR3 sequence is 14 residues long. Germline V gives CDR1 SNHLY, CDR2 FYNNEI. Trimming shortened V by 4 bases and J by 7 bases, and 14 bases separated the two germline ends. Written as DNA, the CDR3 is TGTGCCAGCAGTGGGCTGGGGGCGGTGAATGAGCAGTTCTTC. It specifies CASSGLGAVNEQFF.

This clone was detected only once. This sequence joins TRBV2 and TRBJ1-1; 8 nucleotides align to TRBD1. Germline V gives CDR1 SNHLY, CDR2 FYNNEI. Trimming removed 7 bases from V and 5 bases from J; junction bases left unmatched: 12. This CDR3 region has 15 residues. CDR3 sequence reads: CASMEAGGIGTEAFF. The CDR3 bases are TGTGCCAGCATGGAGGCAGGGGGCATAGGAACTGAAGCTTTCTTT. Looking up the rest from reference TRBV2 and TRBJ1-1 gives the full variable domain: EPEVTQTPSHQVTQMGQEVILRCVPISNHLYFYWYRQILGQKVEFLVSFYNNEISEKSEIFDDQFSVERPDGSNFTLKIRSTKLEDSAMYFCASMEAGGIGTEAFFGQGTRLTVV.

CDR3 bases: TGTGCCAGCAGAGGCTCCACAGGGGGGGACTTGGCCCAGCATTTT. Protein sequence: CASRGSTGGDLAQHF. The V call is TRBV6-5, the J call TRBJ1-5; TRBD1 matches 8 bases. The CDR3 covers 15 residues. Germline V gene lookup returns CDR1 MNHEY and CDR2 SVGAGI. V lost 6 bases, J lost 11 bases, and 15 bases stayed unmatched.

The rearrangement joins TRBV7-8 to TRBJ1-1; maybe TRBD1 (5 bases). Germline V gives CDR1 SGHVS, CDR2 FQNEAQ. Trimming removed 5 bases from V and 5 bases from J, with 15 bases in between. This CDR3 region has 14 residues. CDR3 DNA: TGTGCCAGCAGCCCCCGATCAGGGAGGACTGAAGCTTTCTTT. Protein sequence: CASSPRSGRTEAFF.

The chain has TRBV11-2 and TRBJ2-2; D gene ambiguous. Germline loops: CDR1 SGHAT, CDR2 FQNNGV. Trimming stripped 7 bases from V and 6 bases from J, with 6 bases between. This CDR3 contains 11 residues. CDR3 in amino acids: CASTPAGELFF. CDR3 bases: TGTGCCAGCACCCCAGCCGGGGAGCTGTTTTTT.

This clone was seen more than once but under ten times. This chain links TRBV7-6 with TRBJ1-6, with a tentative D call TRBD1 (6 bases). V gave up 2 bases and J gave up 9 bases, with 20 bases separating them. Germline lookup yields CDR1 SGHVS and CDR2 FNYEAQ. This CDR3 has 17 amino acids. This CDR3 reads CASSLSPPAGVGSPLHF. The CDR3 DNA follows: TGTGCCAGCAGCTTAAGCCCCCCCGCAGGGGTGGGTTCACCCCTCCACTTT.

The chain couples TRBV6-5 to TRBJ2-3; D gene uncertain. The CDR3 consists of 13 residues. Germline CDR1 reads MNHEY; CDR2 reads SVGAGI. The V end lost 7 bases, the J end lost 0 bases, and 8 bases lay between the germline ends. CDR3 coding DNA: TGTGCCAGCAACCCGGGTAGCACAGATACGCAGTATTTT. This sequence encodes CASNPGSTDTQYF.

This clone was detected only once. The chain uses TRBV30 and TRBJ2-2; D possibly corresponds to TRBD2 (5 bases). The CDR3 loop spans 15 amino acids. CDR1 is GTSNPN, CDR2 SVGIG, per germline (reference sequence). V gave up 1 base and J gave up 7 bases, with 16 bases separating them. CDR3 nucleotides: TGTGCCTGGAGTGGCCCTAGCCAAGGAAACGGGGAGCTGTTTTTT. Amino acids: CAWSGPSQGNGELFF.